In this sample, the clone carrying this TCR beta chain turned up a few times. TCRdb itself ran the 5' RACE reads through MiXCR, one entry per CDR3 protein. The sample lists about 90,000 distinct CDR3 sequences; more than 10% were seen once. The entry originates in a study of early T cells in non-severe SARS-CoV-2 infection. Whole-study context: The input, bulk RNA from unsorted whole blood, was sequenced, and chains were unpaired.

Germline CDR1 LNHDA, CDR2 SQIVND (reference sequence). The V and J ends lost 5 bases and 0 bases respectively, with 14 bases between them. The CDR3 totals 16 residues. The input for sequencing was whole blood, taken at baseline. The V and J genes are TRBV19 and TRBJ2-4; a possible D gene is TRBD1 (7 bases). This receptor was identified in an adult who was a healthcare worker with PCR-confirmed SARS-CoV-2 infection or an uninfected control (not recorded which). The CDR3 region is CASSFAGGLAKNIQYF. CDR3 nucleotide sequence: TGTGCCAGTAGTTTCGCAGGGGGACTAGCCAAAAACATTCAGTACTTC.